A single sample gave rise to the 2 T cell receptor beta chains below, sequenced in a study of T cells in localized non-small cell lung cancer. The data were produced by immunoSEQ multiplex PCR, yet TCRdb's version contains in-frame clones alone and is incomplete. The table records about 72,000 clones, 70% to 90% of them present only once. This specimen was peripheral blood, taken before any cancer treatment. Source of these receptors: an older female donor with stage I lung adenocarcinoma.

CDR3 sequence reads: CAWRPQGFTAEAFF. CDR3 in DNA: TGTGCCTGGAGACCGCAGGGTTTTACCGCTGAAGCTTTCTTT. The rearrangement joins TRBV30 to TRBJ1-1; D might be TRBD1 (5 bases). Germline CDR1 and CDR2: GTSNPN and SVGIG (reference sequence). Trimming left V 3 bases short and J 6 bases short, with 17 bases between. This CDR3 has 14 residues.

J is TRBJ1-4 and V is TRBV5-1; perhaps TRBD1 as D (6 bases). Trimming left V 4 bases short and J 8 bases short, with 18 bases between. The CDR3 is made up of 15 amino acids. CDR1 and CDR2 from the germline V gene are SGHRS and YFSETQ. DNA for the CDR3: TGCGCCAGCAGCGTCCGGGAGGGGGGCTGGGAAAAACTGTTTTTT. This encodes CASSVREGGWEKLFF. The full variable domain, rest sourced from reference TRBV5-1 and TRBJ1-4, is KAGVTQTPRYLIKTRGQQVTLSCSPISGHRSVSWYQQTPGQGLQFLFEYFSETQRNKGNFPGRFSGRQFSNSRSEMNVSTLELGDSALYLCASSVREGGWEKLFFGSGTQLSVL.